This T cell receptor beta chain was documented in a study of early stage breast cancer tumors. Study details: Roughly 9.6-fold was the mean read coverage per sample.

As to this clone: The target antigen is unknown.

V was trimmed by 6 bases and J by 5 bases, leaving 17 bases between them. The CDR3 runs 15 residues. About 17-50 mg of tumor tissue was diced per sample. Whole-study findings and limits: Tumor and normal breast were distinguished via blood comparison in about 90% of the 16 patients.

Repertoires were generated with immunoSEQ multiplex PCR, while TCRdb's copy carries only in-frame clones and drops some. The table has tens of thousands of clones, roughly three fifths seen once; the top ten hold 8.5%. The chain has TRBV23-1 and TRBJ1-5; D is uncertain. TRBV23-1 belongs to the ORF category, with a function that is uncertain. Sample: breast tumor tissue. This TCR derives from a person between 45 and 65 years old with breast cancer. The CDR3 is CASSGRRRNYQPQHF. CDR3 nucleotides: TGCGCCAGCAGCGGCCGTAGAAGAAATTATCAGCCCCAGCATTTT.